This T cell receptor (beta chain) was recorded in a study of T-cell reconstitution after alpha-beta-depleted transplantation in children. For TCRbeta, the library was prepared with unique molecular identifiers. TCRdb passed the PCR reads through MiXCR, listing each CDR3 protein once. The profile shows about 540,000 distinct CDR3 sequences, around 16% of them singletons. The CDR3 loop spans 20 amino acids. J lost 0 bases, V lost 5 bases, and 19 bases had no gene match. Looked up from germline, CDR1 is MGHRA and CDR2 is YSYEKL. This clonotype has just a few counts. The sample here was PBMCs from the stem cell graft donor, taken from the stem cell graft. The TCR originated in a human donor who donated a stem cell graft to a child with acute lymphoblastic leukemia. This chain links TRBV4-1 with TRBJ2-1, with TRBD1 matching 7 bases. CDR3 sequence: CASSSAVGSRDSSSYNEQFF. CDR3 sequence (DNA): TGCGCCAGCAGCTCTGCCGTCGGCTCAAGGGACAGCAGCTCCTACAATGAGCAGTTCTTC.